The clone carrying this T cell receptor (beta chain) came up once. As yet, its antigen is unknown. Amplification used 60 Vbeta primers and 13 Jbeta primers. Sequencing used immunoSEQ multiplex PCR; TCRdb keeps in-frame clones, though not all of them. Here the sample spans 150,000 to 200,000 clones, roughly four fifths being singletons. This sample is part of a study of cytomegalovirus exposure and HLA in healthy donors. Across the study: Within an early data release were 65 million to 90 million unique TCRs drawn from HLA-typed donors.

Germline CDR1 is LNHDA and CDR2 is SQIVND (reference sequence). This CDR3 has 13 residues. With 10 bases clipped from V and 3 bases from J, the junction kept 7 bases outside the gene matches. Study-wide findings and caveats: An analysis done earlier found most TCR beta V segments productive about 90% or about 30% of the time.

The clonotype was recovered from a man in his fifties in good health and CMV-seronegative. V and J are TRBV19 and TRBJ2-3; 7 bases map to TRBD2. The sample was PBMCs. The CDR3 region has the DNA TGTGCCACCGGGACTAAACGGACAGATACGCAGTATTTT. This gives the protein CATGTKRTDTQYF. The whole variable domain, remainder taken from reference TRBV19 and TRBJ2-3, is DGGITQSPKYLFRKEGQNVTLSCEQNLNHDAMYWYRQDPGQGLRLIYYSQIVNDFQKGDIAEGYSVSREKKESFPLTVTSAQKNPTAFYLCATGTKRTDTQYFGPGTRLTVL.